These 20 T cell receptor delta chains were sequenced from one sample in a study of γδ T cells in repeated Plasmodium falciparum infection. TCRdb ran CATT on the multiplex PCR reads. The sample lists about 48,000 delta-chain clones, 1.5% to 2% seen once, with 8.6% in the top ten. Flow sorting of PBMC yielded separate Vgamma9/Vdelta2+ and Vdelta2-negative gammadelta T cell populations for bulk repertoire analysis. The sample comprised gamma-delta T cells from blood. The receptors here all came from a pool of human donors (malaria-infected and uninfected, not separated).

There are a few counts of this clone. This DNA's translation differs at residue 7 from TCRdb's protein, which comes from a much larger clone; a read error is likely, and the protein shown is translated from the DNA. The V call is TRDV2, the J call TRDJ1; 10 positions match TRDD3. TCRdb carries no J gene annotation; the J gene was assigned here by matching the DNA with germline. Germline CDR1 and CDR2: GEAIGNYY and EKD. Germline trimming cut 5 bases from V and 0 bases from J; bases unmatched to any gene: 23. The CDR3 covers 21 residues. This CDR3 is CACVRLLEHKGDTGYTDKLIF. Here the CDR3 DNA reads TGTGCCTGTGTGAGGTTACTGGAACACAAGGGGGATACGGGGTACACCGATAAACTCATCTTT.

Regarding this clone: This probably arose from a read error, given a far larger clone one base away. The same CDR3 arises from other DNA sequences in this sample as well. The J gene is TRDJ1, the V gene TRDV1, with TRDD3 matching 9 bases. No J gene was available from TCRdb, and it was assigned here by a germline match of the DNA. V was clipped by 3 bases and J by 0 bases; unmatched bases: 8. This CDR3 has 17 amino acids. Germline-derived CDR1 and CDR2 are TSWWSYY and QGS. The CDR3 protein is CALGELRGIHDTDKLIF. The DNA of the CDR3 is TGTGCTCTTGGGGAGCTCAGGGGGATACATGACACCGATAAACTCATCTTT.

This clone came up many times. The V and J genes are TRDV1 and TRDJ1; no reliable D call. There are 15 residues in the CDR3. Germline-derived CDR1 and CDR2 are TSWWSYY and QGS. V was shortened by 1 base and J by 0 bases, with 9 bases between the two germline ends. The CDR3 DNA reads TGTGCTCTTGGGGAACCCAACGGGGACACCGATAAACTCATCTTT. This codes for CALGEPNGDTDKLIF.

This clone showed up just a few times. A far larger clone lies a single base away; this is likely a read error. The limits of the CDR3 on the DNA are not certain, so only TCRdb's listed CDR3 is given. Other DNA variants within this sample encode the same CDR3. The rearrangement links TRDV1 to TRDJ1; no DNA check was done on the table's D call, TRDD3. Germline loops: CDR1 TSWWSYY, CDR2 QGS. With termini counted, the CDR3 has 23 amino acids. CDR3 in amino acids: CALGGPVPTSLWDWGWGTDKLIF.

This clone has only a few counts. TCRdb records a much larger clone's protein for this DNA, with a difference at residue 8 that likely arises from a read error; the protein given is the translation of the DNA. The rearrangement links TRDV2 to TRDJ1, with 9 bases matching TRDD3. In germline, CDR1 is GEAIGNYY, CDR2 EKD. The CDR3 consists of 21 residues. The J segment lost 2 bases and the V segment lost 3 bases, leaving 24 bases of the junction unmatched. The CDR3 bases are TGTGCCTGTGACCACATTTTCCCAACGGGGGATACAAGTGATGGGACCGATAAACTCATCTTT. As protein: CACDHIFPTGDTSDGTDKLIF.

A few counts support this clone. This DNA's translation differs at residue 11 from TCRdb's protein, which comes from a much larger clone; a read error is likely, and the protein shown is translated from the DNA. The gene calls are TRDV2 and TRDJ1; 13 positions agree with TRDD3. The J gene was not available in TCRdb and was assigned here by matching the DNA to germline segments. V lost 3 bases to trimming and J lost 1 base; unmatched junction nucleotides: 7. CDR3 length: 17 residues. Germline V gene lookup returns CDR1 GEAIGNYY and CDR2 EKD. The CDR3: CACDSLGDTGGTDKLIF. The CDR3 DNA is TGTGCCTGTGACTCACTGGGGGATACGGGGGGCACCGATAAACTCATCTTT.

On this clone: The protein TCRdb gives is from a much larger clone and does not agree with this DNA's translation at residue 16, likely a read error; the protein shown here comes from the DNA. The V gene is TRDV1, the J gene TRDJ1; the match to TRDD3 covers 9 bases. No J gene was available from TCRdb, and it was assigned here by a germline match of the DNA. The ends lost 3 bases at V and 0 bases at J; junction bases unmatched: 26. The CDR3 contains 23 residues. The germline V gene has CDR1 TSWWSYY and CDR2 QGS. CDR3 bases: TGTGCTCTTGGGGATCCGTTGGGTCCTACAAAATCTACTGGGGGACCAAACACCGATAAACTCATCTTT. Its protein product is CALGDPLGPTKSTGGPNTDKLIF.

As regards this clone: A far larger clone differs by one base, so this is likely a read error. Other DNA sequences in this sample translate to the same CDR3. The J gene is TRDJ1, the V gene TRDV2; TRDD3 agrees at 11 bases. TCRdb gives no J gene; it was assigned here by matching the DNA to germline. The CDR3 sequence is 19 residues long. V lost 4 bases to trimming and J lost 0 bases; unmatched junction nucleotides: 15. In germline, CDR1 is GEAIGNYY, CDR2 EKD. The CDR3 reads CACDTVNGGYATYTDKLIF. For the CDR3, the DNA is TGTGCCTGTGATACCGTGAATGGGGGATACGCGACGTACACCGATAAACTCATCTTT.

As for this clone: The protein held in TCRdb is that of a much larger clone and does not match this DNA's translation at residue 11, likely because of a read error; the protein shown is translated from the DNA. The J gene is TRDJ1, the V gene TRDV1; 10 bases line up with TRDD3. Germline matching of the DNA provided the J gene here, since TCRdb leaves it blank. Trimming at V came to 0 bases and at J to 4 bases, leaving 11 bases not matched to a gene. CDR3 size: 18 residues. CDR1 and CDR2 from the germline V gene are TSWWSYY and QGS. The CDR3 DNA reads TGTGCTCTTGGGGAACTTCCCTGGGGGATAAGTAGGATCGATAAACTCATCTTT. Encoded protein: CALGELPWGISRIDKLIF.

This clone was observed a few times. The TCRdb protein comes from a much larger clone and disagrees with this DNA's translation at residue 9, likely due to a read error; the protein given here is derived from the DNA. The chain employs TRDV1 and TRDJ1; 8 bases fit TRDD3. As TCRdb names no J gene, one was assigned here on the basis of a DNA match to germline. V shed 6 bases and J 1 base; nucleotides not matched to a gene: 28. The CDR3 totals 22 residues. Germline loops: CDR1 TSWWSYY, CDR2 QGS. In nucleotides, the CDR3 is TGTGCTCTTGGTGTAAACCCGCCTCCCGACGACCAATGTGGGATACGCACCGATAAACTCATCTTT. As protein: CALGVNPPPDDQCGIRTDKLIF.

This clone was seen many times. TCRdb's listed protein matches a much larger clone and diverges from this DNA's translation at residue 13, likely through a read error; the protein shown comes from the DNA. The V call is TRDV1, the J call TRDJ1; 9 nucleotides align to TRDD3. The CDR3 sequence is 18 residues long. The V gene's germline CDR1 is TSWWSYY and CDR2 QGS. The CDR3 here is CALGDRNPVYWGTGKLIF. The CDR3 DNA follows: TGTGCTCTTGGGGACAGAAACCCGGTCTACTGGGGGACCGGTAAACTCATCTTT.

In the case of this clone: The protein held in TCRdb is that of a much larger clone and does not match this DNA's translation at residue 11, likely because of a read error; the protein shown is translated from the DNA. The V call is TRDV1, the J call TRDJ1; D gene ambiguous. The J gene is absent in TCRdb and was assigned here via DNA matching to germline. The CDR3 is 19 residues long. Germline CDR1 TSWWSYY, CDR2 QGS. CDR3 amino acids: CALGEHTRFSRVNTNKLIF. Written as DNA, the CDR3 is TGTGCTCTTGGGGAACACACTCGTTTCTCCAGGGTTAACACCAATAAACTCATCTTT.

This clone was seen repeatedly, ten times or more. Translating this DNA gives a protein that differs at residue 11 from the TCRdb one, which belongs to a much larger clone; a read error is likely, and the protein shown is this translation. The chain uses TRDV1 and TRDJ1; D is uncertain. This CDR3 is 18 amino acids long. V was pared by 2 bases and J by 0 bases, with 19 bases between. The germline V gene has CDR1 TSWWSYY and CDR2 QGS. CDR3 sequence: CALGEVYPRETYTDKLIF. The CDR3 DNA follows: TGTGCTCTTGGGGAAGTGTACCCGCGGGAAACGTACACCGATAAACTCATCTTT.

This clone has a handful of counts. This DNA translates differently at residue 19 from the TCRdb protein, which is that of a much larger clone; a read error is likely, and the protein shown is the DNA's own translation. CDR3 DNA: TGTGCCTGTGACACCCTTCCCGGGCTGGGGGACTCCTTGGGAGGAACCGATAAACCCATCTTT. This translates into CACDTLPGLGDSLGGTDKPIF. The V gene is given as TRDV2, and no J gene call is available; the D call TRDD3 from the table was never checked on the DNA. The CDR3 loop spans 21 amino acids. CDR1 is GEAIGNYY, CDR2 EKD, per germline.

A remark on this clone: TCRdb's listed protein matches a much larger clone and diverges from this DNA's translation at residue 11, likely through a read error; the protein shown comes from the DNA. The rearrangement uses TRDV1 and TRDJ1; no clear D. TCRdb is silent on the J gene; assignment here came from matching the DNA to germline. Per the germline V gene, CDR1 is TSWWSYY and CDR2 is QGS. V was cut by 1 base and J by 3 bases, with 15 bases left in between. The CDR3 is 16 amino acids. CDR3 sequence: CALGEPRWTNADKLIF. In nucleotides, the CDR3 is TGTGCTCTTGGGGAACCGAGATGGACAAACGCCGATAAACTCATCTTT.

Only a few counts were recorded for this clone. TCRdb records a much larger clone's protein for this DNA, with a difference at residue 26 that likely arises from a read error; the protein given is the translation of the DNA. The J gene went uncalled, whereas the V gene is TRDV1; no DNA check was done on the table's D call, TRDD3. Per the germline V gene, CDR1 is TSWWSYY and CDR2 is QGS. The CDR3 consists of 28 residues. The CDR3 DNA sequence: TGTGCTCTTGGGGAACGGGGCGAGTTTGCCTTCCCCCCTTCTCGTACTGTCTGGGGGATACGGGGCACCGATAAATTCATCTTT. Protein product: CALGERGEFAFPPSRTVWGIRGTDKFIF.

The chain links TRDV2 to TRDJ1, with 12 nucleotides matching TRDD3. The J gene comes from matching the DNA to germline here; TCRdb lacks it. The CDR3 length is 21 residues. V lost 1 base and J lost 1; bases outside the gene matches: 18. Germline-derived CDR1 and CDR2 are GEAIGNYY and EKD. The CDR3 loop is CACDTIRPGGYAAGGTDKLIF. The CDR3 DNA is TGTGCCTGTGACACAATTAGACCTGGGGGATACGCGGCCGGGGGCACCGATAAACTCATCTTT.

This clone came up a few times. TCRdb records a much larger clone's protein for this DNA, with a difference at residue 9 that likely arises from a read error; the protein given is the translation of the DNA. CDR3 sequence (DNA): TGTGCTCTTGGGGAAATTAAAGGACACCACAGGGGACCCTACACCGATAAACTCATCTTT. It yields the protein CALGEIKGHHRGPYTDKLIF. This rearrangement joins TRDV1 to TRDJ1; tentatively, D is TRDD3 (5 bases). TCRdb lists no J gene, so it was determined here by aligning the DNA to germline. CDR1 is TSWWSYY, CDR2 QGS, per germline. V lost 2 bases to trimming and J lost 0 bases, with 25 bases between them. This CDR3 region has 20 residues.

This clone came up a few times. TCRdb's listed protein matches a much larger clone and diverges from this DNA's translation at residue 17, likely through a read error; the protein shown comes from the DNA. The J gene is uncalled and the V gene is TRDV2; the table calls TRDD3, which could not be checked here. CDR1 is GEAIGNYY, CDR2 EKD, per germline. The CDR3 loop spans 19 amino acids. The CDR3 nucleotides read TGTGCCTGTGACACGGGTGGGGCCCTTAGCTCCTGGGACACCCGACAGACGTTTTTC. Translating gives CACDTGGALSSWDTRQTFF.

A few counts support this clone. TCRdb's listed protein matches a much larger clone and diverges from this DNA's translation at residue 7, likely through a read error; the protein shown comes from the DNA. The V and J genes are TRDV1 and TRDJ1; weak D call: TRDD2 (5 bases). Germline-derived CDR1 and CDR2 are TSWWSYY and QGS. V was clipped by 8 bases and J by 5 bases, with 12 bases between them. The CDR3 totals 12 residues. CDR3 residues: CALFSSLDKLIF. CDR3 coding DNA: TGTGCTCTTTTTTCCTCCCTGGATAAACTCATCTTT.